These 11 T cell receptor beta chains were sequenced from one sample in a study of follicular helper T cells after annual influenza vaccination. Time point noted: 2014-2015 season, pre-vaccination. Data came from immunoSEQ multiplex PCR; TCRdb stores just in-frame clones and leaves some out. The table records about 27,000 clones, approximately 80% of them present only once. This material consisted of CXCR5+ CD38- circulating T follicular helper cells from blood, taken on the day of influenza vaccination. As to subset: circulating Tfh, non-naive CD4+CXCR5+PD-1+ (ICOS+CD38+ or ICOS-CD38-). The receptors shown here come from an adult who received the influenza vaccine.

The gene calls are TRBV18 and TRBJ2-2; 7 bases agree with TRBD1. V shed 3 bases and J 2 bases; nucleotides not matched to a gene: 9. CDR1 KGHSH and CDR2 LQKENI come from the germline V gene. The CDR3 runs to 17 residues. The CDR3 DNA follows: TGTGCCAGCTCACCCTCGGGACAGACCCAAAACACCGGGGAGCTGTTTTTT. Translation gives CASSPSGQTQNTGELFF.

The chain recombines TRBV4-1 with TRBJ1-6; D not certain. Trimming left V 0 bases short and J 7 bases short, with 16 bases between. The CDR3 has 17 residues. Germline V CDR1 and CDR2: MGHRA, YSYEKL. The CDR3 loop reads CASSQEATGIGNSPLHF. The CDR3 nucleotides are TGCGCCAGCAGCCAAGAAGCCACCGGGATTGGGAATTCACCCCTCCACTTT.

This clone occurred once. CDR3 loop: CAIRREGSNQPQHF. Written as DNA, the CDR3 is TGTGCCATCAGACGGGAGGGTTCTAATCAGCCCCAGCATTTT. This rearrangement joins TRBV10-3 to TRBJ1-5, with D unclear. Germline lookup yields CDR1 ENHRY and CDR2 SYGVKD. V lost 6 bases and J 4 bases, leaving 13 bases between the germline ends. CDR3 length equals 14 residues.

This chain connects TRBV29-1 to TRBJ2-2, with D possibly being TRBD1 (6 bases). Between the trimmed V and J ends, which lost 7 bases and 5 bases, there was a span of 8 bases. Per the germline V gene, CDR1 is SQVTM and CDR2 is ANQGSEA. CDR3 length: 11 residues. The CDR3 here is CSAQGTGELFF. Written as DNA, the CDR3 is TGCAGCGCACAGGGAACCGGGGAGCTGTTTTTT.

The chain joins TRBV28 to TRBJ2-3; a weak D match, TRBD1 (6 bases). The CDR3 runs 16 residues. V lost 4 bases, J lost 1 base, and 15 bases lay in between. From germline, CDR1 is MDHEN and CDR2 SYDVKM. This chain's CDR3 is CASSSSGVRGTDTQYF. The DNA of the CDR3 is TGTGCCAGCAGTTCTTCAGGGGTCCGGGGCACAGATACGCAGTATTTT.

The CDR3 reads CSAREGNQPQHF. The DNA for the CDR3 is TGCAGCGCCCGAGAGGGTAATCAGCCCCAGCATTTT. The gene calls are TRBV29-1 and TRBJ1-5, with D hard to call. CDR1 is SQVTM, CDR2 ANQGSEA, per germline. V was cut by 7 bases and J by 4 bases, with 11 bases left in between. The CDR3 length is 12 residues.

This rearrangement joins TRBV29-1 to TRBJ2-1; TRBD2 aligns across 9 bases. Germline CDR1 reads SQVTM; CDR2 reads ANQGSEA. The length of the CDR3 is 14 residues. J gave up 3 bases and V 4 bases, and 4 bases lay outside the gene matches. The CDR3, as DNA: TGCAGCGTTGCACCTAGCGGGGTCTACAATGAGCAGTTCTTC. Its protein is CSVAPSGVYNEQFF.

The chain couples TRBV19 to TRBJ1-1; TRBD1 might be the D (6 bases). The CDR3 totals 16 residues. Germline CDR1 is LNHDA and CDR2 is SQIVND (reference sequence). Trimming removed 3 bases at V and 6 bases at J, with 20 bases between. DNA for the CDR3: TGTGCCAGTAGTATCTCTACGCGGGGGCGAGGAGCTGAAGCTTTCTTT. This sequence encodes CASSISTRGRGAEAFF.

V usage is TRBV30 and J usage is TRBJ2-1, with D uncertain. Per germline, CDR1 GTSNPN and CDR2 SVGIG (reference sequence). With 0 bases removed from V and 2 bases from J, the gap between germline ends came to 5 bases. This CDR3 region has 13 residues. CDR3 protein: CAWSVGTYNEQFF. The CDR3 DNA follows: TGTGCCTGGAGTGTTGGCACCTACAATGAGCAGTTCTTC.

This clone was seen a single time. For the CDR3, the DNA is TGTGCCAGCAGTTCCCCGGACTCCTCCTACGAGCAGTACTTC. Encoded protein: CASSSPDSSYEQYF. V and J are TRBV6-5 and TRBJ2-7; perhaps TRBD2 as D (5 bases). Germline V gene sequence: CDR1 MNHEY, CDR2 SVGAGI. Trimming cost V 4 bases and J 0 bases, with 10 bases left between them. This CDR3 has 14 residues.

Worth noting for this clone: This CDR3 is also generated by other DNA sequences in the sample. CDR3 coding DNA: TGCGCCAGCAGCTTGGATAGCGGATCTTACAATGAGCAGTTCTTC. It is translated as CASSLDSGSYNEQFF. This chain uses TRBV5-1 with TRBJ2-1; D possibly corresponds to TRBD2 (6 bases). Trimming stripped 0 bases from V and 4 bases from J, with 11 bases between. CDR3 length: 15 residues. The germline CDR1 and CDR2 sequences are SGHRS and YFSETQ.